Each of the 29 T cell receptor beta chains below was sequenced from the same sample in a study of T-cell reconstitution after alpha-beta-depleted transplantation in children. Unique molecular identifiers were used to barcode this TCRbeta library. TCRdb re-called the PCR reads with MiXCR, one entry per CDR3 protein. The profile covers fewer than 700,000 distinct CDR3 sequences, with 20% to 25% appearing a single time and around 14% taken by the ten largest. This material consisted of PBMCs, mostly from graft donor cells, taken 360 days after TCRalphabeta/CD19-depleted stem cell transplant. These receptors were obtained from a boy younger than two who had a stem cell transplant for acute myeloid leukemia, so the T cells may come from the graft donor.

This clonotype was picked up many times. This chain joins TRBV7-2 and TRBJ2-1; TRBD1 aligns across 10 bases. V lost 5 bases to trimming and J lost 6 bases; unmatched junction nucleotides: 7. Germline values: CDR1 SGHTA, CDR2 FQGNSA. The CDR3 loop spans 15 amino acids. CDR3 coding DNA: TGTGCCAGCAGCGCCGACAGGGGGCCTTTCAATGAGCAGTTCTTC. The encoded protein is CASSADRGPFNEQFF.

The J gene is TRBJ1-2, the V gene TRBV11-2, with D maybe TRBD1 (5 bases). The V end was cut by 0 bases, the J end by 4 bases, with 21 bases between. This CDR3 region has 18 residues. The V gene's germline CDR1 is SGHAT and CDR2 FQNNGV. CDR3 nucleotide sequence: TGTGCCAGCAGCTTAGAGTCGCCAGGGCGGCTTAAAGGCTATGGCTACACCTTC. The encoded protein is CASSLESPGRLKGYGYTF.

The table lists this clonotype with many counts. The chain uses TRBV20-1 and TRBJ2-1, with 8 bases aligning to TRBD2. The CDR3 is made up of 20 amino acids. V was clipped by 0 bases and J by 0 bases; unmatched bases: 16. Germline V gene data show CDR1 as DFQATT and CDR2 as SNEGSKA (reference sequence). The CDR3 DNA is TGCAGTGCTAGAGATCTTCTCGGGACTAGACGACTTAGCTCCTACAATGAGCAGTTCTTC. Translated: CSARDLLGTRRLSSYNEQFF.

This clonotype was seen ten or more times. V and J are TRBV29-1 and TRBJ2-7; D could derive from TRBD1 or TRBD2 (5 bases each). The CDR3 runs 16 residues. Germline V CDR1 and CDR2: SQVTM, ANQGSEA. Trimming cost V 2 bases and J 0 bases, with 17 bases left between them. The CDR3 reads CSVEQGRGSSSYEQYF. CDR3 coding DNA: TGCAGCGTTGAACAGGGACGGGGAAGTAGCTCCTACGAGCAGTACTTC.

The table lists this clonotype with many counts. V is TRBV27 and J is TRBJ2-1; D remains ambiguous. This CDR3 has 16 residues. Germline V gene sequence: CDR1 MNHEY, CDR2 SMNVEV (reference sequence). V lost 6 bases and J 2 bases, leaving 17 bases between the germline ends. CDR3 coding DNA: TGTGCCAGCAGGGGCAGCCTCTTGACTGCCTACAATGAGCAGTTCTTC. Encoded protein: CASRGSLLTAYNEQFF.

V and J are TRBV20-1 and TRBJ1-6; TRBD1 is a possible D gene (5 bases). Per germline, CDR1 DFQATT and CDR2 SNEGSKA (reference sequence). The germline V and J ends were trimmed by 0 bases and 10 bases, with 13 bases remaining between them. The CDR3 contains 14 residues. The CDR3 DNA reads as TGCAGTGCTAGAGATCAAGGGGTAGGGTCACCCCTCCACTTT. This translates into CSARDQGVGSPLHF.

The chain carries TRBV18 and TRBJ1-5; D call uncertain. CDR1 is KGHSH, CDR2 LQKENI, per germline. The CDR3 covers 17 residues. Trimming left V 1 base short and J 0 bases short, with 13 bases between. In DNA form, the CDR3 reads TGTGCCAGCTCACCACGGCCAGCGAGATATAGCAATCAGCCCCAGCATTTT. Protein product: CASSPRPARYSNQPQHF.

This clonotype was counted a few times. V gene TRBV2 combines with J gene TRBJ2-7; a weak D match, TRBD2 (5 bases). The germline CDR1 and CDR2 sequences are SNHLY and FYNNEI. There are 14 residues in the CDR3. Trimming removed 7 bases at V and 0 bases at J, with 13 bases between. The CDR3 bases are TGTGCCAGCAAAGTGGACTTTGTCTCCTACGAGCAGTACTTC. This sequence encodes CASKVDFVSYEQYF.

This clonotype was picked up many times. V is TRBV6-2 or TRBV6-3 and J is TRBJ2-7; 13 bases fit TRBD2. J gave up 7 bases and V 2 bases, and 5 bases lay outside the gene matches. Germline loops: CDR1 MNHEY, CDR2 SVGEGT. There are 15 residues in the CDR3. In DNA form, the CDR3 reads TGTGCCAGCAGTTACGGGACTAGCGGGGTTCGGGAGCAGTACTTC. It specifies CASSYGTSGVREQYF.

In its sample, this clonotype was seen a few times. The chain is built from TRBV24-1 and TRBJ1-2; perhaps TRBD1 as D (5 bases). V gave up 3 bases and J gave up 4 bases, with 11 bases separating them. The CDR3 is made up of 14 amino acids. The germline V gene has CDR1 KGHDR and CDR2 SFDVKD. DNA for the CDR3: TGTGCCACCAGTGATCCCCGGGACGGCTATGGCTACACCTTC. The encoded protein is CATSDPRDGYGYTF.

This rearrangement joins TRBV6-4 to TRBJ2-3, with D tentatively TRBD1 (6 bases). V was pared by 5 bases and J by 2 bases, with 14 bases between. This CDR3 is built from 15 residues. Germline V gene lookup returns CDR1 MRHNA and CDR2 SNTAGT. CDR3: CASSPSGVNTDTQYF. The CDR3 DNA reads TGTGCCAGCAGTCCCTCAGGGGTGAACACAGATACGCAGTATTTT.

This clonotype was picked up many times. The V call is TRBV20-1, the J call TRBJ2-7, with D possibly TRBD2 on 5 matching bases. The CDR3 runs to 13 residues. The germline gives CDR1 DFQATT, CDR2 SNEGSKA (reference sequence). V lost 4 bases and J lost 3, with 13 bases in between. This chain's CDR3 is CSATPGRDYEQYF. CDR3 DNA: TGCAGTGCTACCCCGGGGAGAGACTACGAGCAGTACTTC.

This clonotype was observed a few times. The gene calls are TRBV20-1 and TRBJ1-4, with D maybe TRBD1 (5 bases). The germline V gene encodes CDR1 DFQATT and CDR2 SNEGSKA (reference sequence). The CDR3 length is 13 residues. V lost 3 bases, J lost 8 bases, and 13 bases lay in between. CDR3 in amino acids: CSARGVFGEKLFF. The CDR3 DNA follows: TGCAGTGCTAGGGGGGTATTTGGAGAAAAACTGTTTTTT.

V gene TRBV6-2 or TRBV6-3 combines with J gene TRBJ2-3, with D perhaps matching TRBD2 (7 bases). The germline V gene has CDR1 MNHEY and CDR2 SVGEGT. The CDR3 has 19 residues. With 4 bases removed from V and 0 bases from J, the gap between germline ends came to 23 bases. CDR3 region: CASSSGGWTRRGSTDTQYF. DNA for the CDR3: TGTGCCAGCAGTTCGGGGGGCTGGACGAGGCGGGGGAGCACAGATACGCAGTATTTT.

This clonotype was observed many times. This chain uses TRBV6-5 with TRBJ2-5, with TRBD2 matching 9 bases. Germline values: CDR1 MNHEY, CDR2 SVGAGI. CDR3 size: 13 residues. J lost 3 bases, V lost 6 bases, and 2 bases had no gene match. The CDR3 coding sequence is TGTGCCAGCAGAATAGCGGGGGAAGAGACCCAGTACTTC. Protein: CASRIAGEETQYF.

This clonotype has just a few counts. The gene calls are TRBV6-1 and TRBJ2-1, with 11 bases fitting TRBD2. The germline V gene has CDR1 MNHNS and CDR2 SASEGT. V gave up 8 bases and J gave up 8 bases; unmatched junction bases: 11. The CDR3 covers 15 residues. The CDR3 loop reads CASCRSSGGWDEQFF. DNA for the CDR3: TGTGCCAGCTGCCGTTCTAGCGGGGGGTGGGATGAGCAGTTCTTC.

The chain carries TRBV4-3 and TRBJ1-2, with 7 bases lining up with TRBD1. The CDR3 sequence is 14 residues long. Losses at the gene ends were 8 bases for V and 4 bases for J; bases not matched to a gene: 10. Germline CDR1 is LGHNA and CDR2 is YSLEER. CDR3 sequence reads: CASSGSDRAYGYTF. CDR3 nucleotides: TGCGCCAGCTCGGGGTCAGACAGGGCCTATGGCTACACCTTC.

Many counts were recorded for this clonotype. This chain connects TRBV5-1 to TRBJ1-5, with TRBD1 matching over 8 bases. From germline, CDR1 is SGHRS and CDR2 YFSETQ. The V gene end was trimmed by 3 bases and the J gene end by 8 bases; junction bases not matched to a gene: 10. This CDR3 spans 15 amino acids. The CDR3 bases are TGCGCCAGCAGCTCAGGCAGGGGGCCCCTAGAGCCCCAGCATTTT. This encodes CASSSGRGPLEPQHF. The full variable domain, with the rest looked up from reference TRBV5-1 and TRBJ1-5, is KAGVTQTPRYLIKTRGQQVTLSCSPISGHRSVSWYQQTPGQGLQFLFEYFSETQRNKGNFPGRFSGRQFSNSRSEMNVSTLELGDSALYLCASSSGRGPLEPQHFGDGTRLSIL.

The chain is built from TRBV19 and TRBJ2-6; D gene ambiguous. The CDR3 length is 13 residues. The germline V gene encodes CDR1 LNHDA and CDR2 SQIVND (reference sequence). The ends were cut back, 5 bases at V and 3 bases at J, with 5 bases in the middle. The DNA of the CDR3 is TGTGCCAGTAGTCCCCTTGGGGCCAACGTCCTGACTTTC. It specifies CASSPLGANVLTF.

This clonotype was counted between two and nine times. CDR3 DNA: TGTGCTAGTGGTCTCGACTCCGGTCAGCCCCAGCATTTT. Its translation is CASGLDSGQPQHF. V gene TRBV12-5 combines with J gene TRBJ1-5; D not resolved. There are 13 residues in the CDR3. CDR1 is LGHNT, CDR2 FRNRAP, per germline. Deletions cut 5 bases from V and 6 bases from J, with 11 bases between. Drawing the rest from reference TRBV12-5 and TRBJ1-5, the complete variable domain is DARVTQTPRHKVTEMGQEVTMRCQPILGHNTVFWYRQTMMQGLELLAYFRNRAPLDDSGMPKDRFSAEMPDATLATLKIQPSEPRDSAVYFCASGLDSGQPQHFGDGTRLSIL.

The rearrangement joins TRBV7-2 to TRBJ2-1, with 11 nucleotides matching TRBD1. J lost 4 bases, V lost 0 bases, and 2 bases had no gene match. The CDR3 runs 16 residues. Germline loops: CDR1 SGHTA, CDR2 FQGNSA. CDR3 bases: TGTGCCAGCAGCTTAGCTGGGACAGGGGGGTACAATGAGCAGTTCTTC. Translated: CASSLAGTGGYNEQFF.

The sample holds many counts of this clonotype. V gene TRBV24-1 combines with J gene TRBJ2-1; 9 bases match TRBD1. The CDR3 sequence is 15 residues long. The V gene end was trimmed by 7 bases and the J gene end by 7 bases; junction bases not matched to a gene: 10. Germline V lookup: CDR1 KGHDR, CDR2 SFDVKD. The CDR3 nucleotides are TGTGCCACCAGGGCCTCAGCCGGGACAGGGAATGAGCAGTTCTTC. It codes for CATRASAGTGNEQFF.

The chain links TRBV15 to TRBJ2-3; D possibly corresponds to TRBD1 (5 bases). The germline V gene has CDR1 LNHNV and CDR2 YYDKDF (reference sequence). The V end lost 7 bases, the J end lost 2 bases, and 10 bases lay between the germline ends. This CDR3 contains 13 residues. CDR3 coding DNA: TGTGCCACCACCAGGGTTATCACAGATACGCAGTATTTT. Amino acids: CATTRVITDTQYF.

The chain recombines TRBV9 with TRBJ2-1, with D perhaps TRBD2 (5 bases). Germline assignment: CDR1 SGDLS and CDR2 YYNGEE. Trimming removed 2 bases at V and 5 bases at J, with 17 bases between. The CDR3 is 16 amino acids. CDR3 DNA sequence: TGTGCCAGCAGCGTTCGGACTGCCCCACTAGACAATGAGCAGTTCTTC. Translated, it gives CASSVRTAPLDNEQFF.

The CDR3 is CASSPPVLRGQDEQYF. The CDR3 DNA is TGTGCCAGCTCACCACCGGTTCTCAGGGGGCAGGACGAGCAGTACTTC. The chain links TRBV18 to TRBJ2-7; 8 bases are a match to TRBD1. CDR3 length equals 16 residues. V was clipped by 0 bases and J by 5 bases; unmatched bases: 9. Germline V lookup: CDR1 KGHSH, CDR2 LQKENI. The full variable domain, in which reference TRBV18 and TRBJ2-7 provide the parts outside the CDR3, is NAGVMQNPRHLVRRRGQEARLRCSPMKGHSHVYWYRQLPEEGLKFMVYLQKENIIDESGMPKERFSAEFPKEGPSILRIQQVVRGDSAAYFCASSPPVLRGQDEQYFGPGTRLTVT.

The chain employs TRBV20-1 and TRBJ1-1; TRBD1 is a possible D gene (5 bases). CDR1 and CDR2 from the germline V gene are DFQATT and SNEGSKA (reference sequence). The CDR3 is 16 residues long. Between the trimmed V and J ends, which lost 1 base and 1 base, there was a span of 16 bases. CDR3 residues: CSARGPGRGENTEAFF. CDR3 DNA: TGCAGTGCTAGAGGCCCGGGGCGAGGGGAGAACACTGAAGCTTTCTTT.

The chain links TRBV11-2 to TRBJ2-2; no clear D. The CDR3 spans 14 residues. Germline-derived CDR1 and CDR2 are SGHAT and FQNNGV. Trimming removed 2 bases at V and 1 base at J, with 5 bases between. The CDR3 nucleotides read TGTGCCAGCAGCTTAACAAGGAACACCGGGGAGCTGTTTTTT. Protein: CASSLTRNTGELFF.

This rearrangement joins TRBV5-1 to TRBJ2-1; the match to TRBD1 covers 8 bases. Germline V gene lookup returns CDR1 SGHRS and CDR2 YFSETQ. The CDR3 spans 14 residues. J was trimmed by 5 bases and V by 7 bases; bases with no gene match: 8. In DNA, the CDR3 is TGCGCCAGCTACTATAGGGACAGGAACAATGAGCAGTTCTTC. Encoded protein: CASYYRDRNNEQFF.

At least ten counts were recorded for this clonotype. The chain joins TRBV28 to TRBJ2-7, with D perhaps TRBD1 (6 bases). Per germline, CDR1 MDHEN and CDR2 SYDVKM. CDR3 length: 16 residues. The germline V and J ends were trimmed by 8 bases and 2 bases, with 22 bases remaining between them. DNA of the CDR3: TGTGCCAGCGGCTTCAGGACAGACTATTACACCTACGAGCAGTACGTC. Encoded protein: CASGFRTDYYTYEQYV.